This T cell receptor (beta chain) was recovered during a study of blood T cell repertoires in COVID-19. Assay used: immunoSEQ multiplex PCR; TCRdb lists only in-frame clones, some missing. Found here are about 38,000 clones, around 95% of them singletons; the top ten hold about 4%. Germline CDR1 LNHDA, CDR2 SQIVND (reference sequence). This CDR3 contains 14 residues. The V end was cut by 7 bases, the J end by 0 bases, with 13 bases between. The specimen was peripheral blood. The origin of this receptor is a human donor with active COVID-19. The donor label of this sample is uncertain. The chain carries TRBV19 and TRBJ2-7; possibly TRBD1 for D (5 bases). Here the CDR3 reads CASTGHPNSYEQYF. The CDR3 DNA follows: TGTGCCAGTACCGGACATCCGAACTCCTACGAGCAGTACTTC.